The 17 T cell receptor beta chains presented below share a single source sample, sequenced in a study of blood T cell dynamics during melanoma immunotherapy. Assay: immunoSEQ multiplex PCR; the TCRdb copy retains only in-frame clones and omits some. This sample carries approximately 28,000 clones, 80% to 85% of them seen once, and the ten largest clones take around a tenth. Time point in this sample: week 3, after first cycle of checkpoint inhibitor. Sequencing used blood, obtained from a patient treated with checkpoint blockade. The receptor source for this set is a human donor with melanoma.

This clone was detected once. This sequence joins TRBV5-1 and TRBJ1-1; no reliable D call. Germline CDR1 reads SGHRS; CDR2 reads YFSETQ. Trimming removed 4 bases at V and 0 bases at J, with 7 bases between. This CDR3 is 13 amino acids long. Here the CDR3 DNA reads TGCGCCAGCAGCACCGTCCTGAACACTGAAGCTTTCTTT. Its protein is CASSTVLNTEAFF.

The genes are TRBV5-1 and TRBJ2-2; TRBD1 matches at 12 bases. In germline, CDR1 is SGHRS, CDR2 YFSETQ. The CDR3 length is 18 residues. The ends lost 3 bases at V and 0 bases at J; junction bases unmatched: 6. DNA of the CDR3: TGCGCCAGCAGCTCGACCGGGACAGGGGGCGCGAACACCGGGGAGCTGTTTTTT. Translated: CASSSTGTGGANTGELFF. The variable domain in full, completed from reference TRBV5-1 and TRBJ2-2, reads KAGVTQTPRYLIKTRGQQVTLSCSPISGHRSVSWYQQTPGQGLQFLFEYFSETQRNKGNFPGRFSGRQFSNSRSEMNVSTLELGDSALYLCASSSTGTGGANTGELFFGEGSRLTVL.

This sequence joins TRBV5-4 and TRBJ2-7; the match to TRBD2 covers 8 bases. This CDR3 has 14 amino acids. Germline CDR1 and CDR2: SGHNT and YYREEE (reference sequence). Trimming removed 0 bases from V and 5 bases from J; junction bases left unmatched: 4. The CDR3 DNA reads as TGTGCCAGCAGCTTGGAGGTAGCGGGGAACGAGCAGTACTTC. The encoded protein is CASSLEVAGNEQYF. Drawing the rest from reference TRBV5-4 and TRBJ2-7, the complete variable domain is ETGVTQSPTHLIKTRGQQVTLRCSSQSGHNTVSWYQQALGQGPQFIFQYYREEENGRGNFPPRFSGLQFPNYSSELNVNALELDDSALYLCASSLEVAGNEQYFGPGTRLTVT.

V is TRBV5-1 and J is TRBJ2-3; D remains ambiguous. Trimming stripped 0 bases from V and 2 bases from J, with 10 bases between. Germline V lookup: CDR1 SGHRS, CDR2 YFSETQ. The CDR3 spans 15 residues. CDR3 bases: TGCGCCAGCAGCTTGGCCGGCAGGACCACAGATACGCAGTATTTT. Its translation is CASSLAGRTTDTQYF. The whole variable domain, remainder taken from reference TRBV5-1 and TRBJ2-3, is KAGVTQTPRYLIKTRGQQVTLSCSPISGHRSVSWYQQTPGQGLQFLFEYFSETQRNKGNFPGRFSGRQFSNSRSEMNVSTLELGDSALYLCASSLAGRTTDTQYFGPGTRLTVL.

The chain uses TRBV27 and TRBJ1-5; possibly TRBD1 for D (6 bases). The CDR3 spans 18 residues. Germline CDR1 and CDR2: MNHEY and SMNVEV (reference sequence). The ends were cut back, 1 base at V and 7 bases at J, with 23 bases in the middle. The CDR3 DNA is TGTGCCAGCAGTTTATTCCCCCCGTTACCGACAGGAGCACAGCCCCAGCATTTT. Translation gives CASSLFPPLPTGAQPQHF.

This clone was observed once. CDR3 residues: CASSPRGQSRELFF. DNA of the CDR3: TGTGCCAGCAGCCCACGGGGGCAGTCCAGGGAGCTGTTTTTT. This chain uses TRBV9 with TRBJ2-2; D may match TRBD1 or TRBD2 (6 bases each). The CDR3 has 14 amino acids. CDR1 and CDR2 (germline): SGDLS, YYNGEE. V shed 4 bases and J shed 9 bases, with 16 bases lying between them.

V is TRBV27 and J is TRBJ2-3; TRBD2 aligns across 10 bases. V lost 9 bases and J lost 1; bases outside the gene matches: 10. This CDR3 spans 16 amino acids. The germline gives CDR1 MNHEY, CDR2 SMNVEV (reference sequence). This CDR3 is CASAPFLAGGTDTQYF. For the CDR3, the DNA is TGTGCCAGTGCCCCCTTTCTAGCGGGGGGCACAGATACGCAGTATTTT.

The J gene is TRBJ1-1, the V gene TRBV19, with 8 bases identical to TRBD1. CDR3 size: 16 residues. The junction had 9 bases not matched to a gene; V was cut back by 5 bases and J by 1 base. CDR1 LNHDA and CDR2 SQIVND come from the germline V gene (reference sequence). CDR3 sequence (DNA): TGTGCCAGTAGTGCGAGAGACAGGGGTCCGAACACTGAAGCTTTCTTT. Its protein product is CASSARDRGPNTEAFF.

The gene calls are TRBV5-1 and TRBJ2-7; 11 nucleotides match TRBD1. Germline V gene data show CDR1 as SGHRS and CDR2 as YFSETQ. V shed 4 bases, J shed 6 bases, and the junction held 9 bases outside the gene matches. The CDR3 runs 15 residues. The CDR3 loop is CASSIRTGGLSEQYF. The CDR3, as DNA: TGCGCCAGCAGCATCCGGACAGGGGGCCTTTCCGAGCAGTACTTC.

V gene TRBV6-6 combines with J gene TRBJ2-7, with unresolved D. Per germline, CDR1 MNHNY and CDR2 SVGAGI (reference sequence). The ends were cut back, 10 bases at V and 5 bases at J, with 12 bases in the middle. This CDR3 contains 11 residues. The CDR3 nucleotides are TGTGCCACAGGACGGTACAACGAGCAGTACTTC. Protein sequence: CATGRYNEQYF.

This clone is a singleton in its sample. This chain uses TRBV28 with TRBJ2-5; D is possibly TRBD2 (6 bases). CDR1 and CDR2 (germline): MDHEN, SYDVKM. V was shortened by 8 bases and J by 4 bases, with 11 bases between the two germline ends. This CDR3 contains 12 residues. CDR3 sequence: CASSSVLETQYF. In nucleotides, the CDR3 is TGTGCCAGCTCTAGCGTTTTAGAGACCCAGTACTTC.

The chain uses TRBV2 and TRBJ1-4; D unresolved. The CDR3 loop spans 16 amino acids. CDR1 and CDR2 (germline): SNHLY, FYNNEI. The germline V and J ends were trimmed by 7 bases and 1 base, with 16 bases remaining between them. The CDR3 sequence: CASTSTTGLTNEKLFF. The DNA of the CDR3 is TGTGCCAGCACTTCAACCACCGGGCTAACTAATGAAAAACTGTTTTTT.

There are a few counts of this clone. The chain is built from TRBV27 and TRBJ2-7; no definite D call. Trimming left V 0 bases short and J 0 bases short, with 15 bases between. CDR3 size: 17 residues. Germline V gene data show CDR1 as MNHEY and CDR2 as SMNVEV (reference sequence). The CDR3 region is CASSLSINSEHSYEQYF. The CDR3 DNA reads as TGTGCCAGCAGTTTATCGATAAATAGTGAACACTCCTACGAGCAGTACTTC.

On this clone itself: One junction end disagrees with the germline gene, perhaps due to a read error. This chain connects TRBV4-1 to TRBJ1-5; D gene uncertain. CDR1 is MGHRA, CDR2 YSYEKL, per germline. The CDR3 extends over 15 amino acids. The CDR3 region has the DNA TGTGCCAGCAGCCCCAGTAAGGGCTCCAATCAGCCCCAGCATTTT. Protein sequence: CASSPSKGSNQPQHF.

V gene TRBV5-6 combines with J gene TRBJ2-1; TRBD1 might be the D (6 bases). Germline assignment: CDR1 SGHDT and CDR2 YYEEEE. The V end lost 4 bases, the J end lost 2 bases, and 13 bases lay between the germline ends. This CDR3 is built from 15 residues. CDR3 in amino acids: CASSRAGVPYNEQFF. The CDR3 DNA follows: TGTGCCAGCAGCCGAGCAGGGGTTCCCTACAATGAGCAGTTCTTC.

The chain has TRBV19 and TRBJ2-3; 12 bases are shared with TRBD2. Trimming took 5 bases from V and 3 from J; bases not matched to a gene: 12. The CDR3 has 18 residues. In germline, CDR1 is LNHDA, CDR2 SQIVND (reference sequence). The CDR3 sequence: CASSDYPATSGGTDTQYF. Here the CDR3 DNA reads TGTGCCAGTAGTGACTACCCCGCGACTAGCGGGGGAACAGATACGCAGTATTTT.

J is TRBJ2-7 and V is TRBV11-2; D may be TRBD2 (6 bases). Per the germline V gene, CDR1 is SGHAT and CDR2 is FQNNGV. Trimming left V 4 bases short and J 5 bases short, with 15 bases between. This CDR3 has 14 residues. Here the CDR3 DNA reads TGTGCCAGCAGCTCCGGCGGGGTTACGGACGAGCAGTACTTC. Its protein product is CASSSGGVTDEQYF.